This T cell receptor beta chain was captured in a study of blood T cell repertoires in COVID-19. Study context: Collection of acute and convalescent COVID-19 samples took place in the United States, Italy and Spain. PBMCs, B-cell-depleted T cells, or T cells were the source of the cDNA or gDNA that made up the material.

Authors' processing steps: Estimation of nucleated cell counts relied on the amplification of reference gene primers. Sequenced by immunoSEQ multiplex PCR; TCRdb stores in-frame clones only, minus some. The V and J calls and clone size are taken from that table; D and trimming were inferred from the DNA. The sample contains about 60,000 clones, 70% to 90% of which appear only once. The TCR comes from a human donor in a cohort sampled during active COVID-19. Specimen: peripheral blood.

CDR3 protein: CSVGGRAPYQETQYF. The CDR3 bases are TGCAGCGTCGGGGGGAGGGCCCCCTACCAAGAGACCCAGTACTTC. The chain has TRBV29-1 and TRBJ2-5; 7 bases are a match to TRBD2. The CDR3 sequence is 15 residues long. Germline loops: CDR1 SQVTM, CDR2 ANQGSEA. Trimming removed 6 bases from V and 0 bases from J; junction bases left unmatched: 10.